Presented here are 32 T cell receptor beta chains from one specimen sequenced in a study of chemoradiotherapy in HPV16-positive cancers. Assay: immunoSEQ multiplex PCR; the TCRdb copy retains only in-frame clones and omits some. The repertoire holds about 17,000 clones, with around 92% as singletons. Sequencing was performed on blood, taken from a patient who underwent chemoradiotherapy. The receptors were sampled from a human donor with HPV-associated anogenital cancer.

The CDR3: CASSPPGTGIGGYTF. DNA for the CDR3: TGTGCCAGCAGCCCTCCCGGGACAGGGATCGGTGGCTACACCTTC. The rearrangement joins TRBV6-6 to TRBJ1-2, with TRBD1 matching 9 bases. There are 15 residues in the CDR3. The J segment lost 7 bases and the V segment lost 6 bases, leaving 12 bases of the junction unmatched. CDR1 is MNHNY and CDR2 is SVGAGI in the germline V gene (reference sequence).

The V gene is TRBV28, the J gene TRBJ1-2; TRBD1 agrees at 10 bases. There are 14 residues in the CDR3. Germline assignment: CDR1 MDHEN and CDR2 SYDVKM. The V segment lost 3 bases and the J segment 8 bases; nucleotides outside the gene matches: 6. CDR3 sequence reads: CASSLGQGQGGYTF. CDR3 bases: TGTGCCAGCAGTTTGGGACAGGGGCAGGGGGGCTACACCTTC.

The J gene is TRBJ1-6, the V gene TRBV5-6; TRBD1 is a possible D gene (5 bases). The germline gives CDR1 SGHDT, CDR2 YYEEEE. V was clipped by 4 bases and J by 5 bases, with 13 bases between them. The CDR3 sequence is 15 residues long. The CDR3 here is CASSHAAGDNSPLHF. Here the CDR3 DNA reads TGTGCCAGCAGCCATGCGGCGGGGGATAATTCACCCCTCCACTTT.

This chain uses TRBV30 with TRBJ2-1; D possibly corresponds to TRBD1 (6 bases). There are 12 residues in the CDR3. From germline, CDR1 is GTSNPN and CDR2 SVGIG (reference sequence). V shed 2 bases and J shed 10 bases, with 12 bases lying between them. The CDR3 here is CAWSQGGLEQFF. The CDR3 coding sequence is TGTGCCTGGAGTCAAGGGGGTTTAGAGCAGTTCTTC.

The rearrangement links TRBV7-6 to TRBJ2-6; 8 bases align to TRBD2. The ends lost 5 bases at V and 0 bases at J; junction bases unmatched: 15. This CDR3 is built from 20 residues. Looked up from germline, CDR1 is SGHVS and CDR2 is FNYEAQ. As DNA, the CDR3 is TGTGCCAGCAGCCCGACGGCGGGAGGTTTCCTAGGCTCTGGGGCCAACGTCCTGACTTTC. Translated: CASSPTAGGFLGSGANVLTF.

V gene TRBV29-1 combines with J gene TRBJ2-7; the D is unclear. Looked up from germline, CDR1 is SQVTM and CDR2 is ANQGSEA. The V end lost 4 bases, the J end lost 3 bases, and 10 bases lay between the germline ends. The CDR3 runs to 12 residues. The CDR3, as DNA: TGCAGCGTTGTCCTCATTAACTACGAGCAGTACTTC. This gives the protein CSVVLINYEQYF.

The chain combines TRBV5-6 with TRBJ1-1, with D perhaps matching TRBD1 (6 bases). Trimming shortened V by 5 bases and J by 6 bases, and 23 bases separated the two germline ends. The CDR3 covers 16 residues. Germline loops: CDR1 SGHDT, CDR2 YYEEEE. CDR3 sequence: CASRIAGASLHSEAFF. The CDR3 DNA is TGTGCCAGCAGAATTGCAGGGGCCTCCCTACATTCTGAAGCTTTCTTT.

V usage is TRBV4-1 and J usage is TRBJ2-5; no clear D. The germline gives CDR1 MGHRA, CDR2 YSYEKL. The CDR3 runs 13 residues. Deletions cut 1 base from V and 5 bases from J, with 8 bases between. The CDR3 protein is CASSQGNSETQYF. In DNA, the CDR3 is TGCGCCAGCAGCCAAGGGAATAGTGAGACCCAGTACTTC.

The chain combines TRBV9 with TRBJ2-2; D is unclear. Trimming took 3 bases from V and 2 from J, leaving 2 bases between them. The CDR3 spans 12 residues. CDR1 and CDR2 (germline): SGDLS, YYNGEE. CDR3 nucleotide sequence: TGTGCCAGCAGCGAAAACACCGGGGAGCTGTTTTTT. Protein: CASSENTGELFF.

V usage is TRBV7-9 and J usage is TRBJ2-3; 15 bases agree with TRBD2. The CDR3 contains 17 residues. The ends lost 5 bases at V and 4 bases at J; junction bases unmatched: 7. Per germline, CDR1 SEHNR and CDR2 FQNEAQ (reference sequence). The CDR3 protein is CASSPGLAGGSADTQYF. In DNA form, the CDR3 reads TGTGCCAGCAGCCCGGGACTAGCGGGAGGTTCGGCAGATACGCAGTATTTT.

The chain employs TRBV19 and TRBJ1-5; the D gene is possibly TRBD1 (6 bases). The CDR3 runs to 14 residues. Germline CDR1 LNHDA, CDR2 SQIVND (reference sequence). The V gene lost 4 bases and the J gene lost 4 bases, with 11 bases spanning the gap. The CDR3 reads CASSTTGANQPQHF. In DNA, the CDR3 is TGTGCCAGTAGTACGACGGGGGCGAATCAGCCCCAGCATTTT.

The chain carries TRBV5-1 and TRBJ1-1, with 7 bases that match TRBD1. With V trimmed by 6 bases and J by 4 bases, 12 bases remained unmatched. The CDR3 length is 15 residues. The germline V gene has CDR1 SGHRS and CDR2 YFSETQ. The CDR3 sequence: CASTQTDRVGTEAFF. DNA of the CDR3: TGCGCCAGCACCCAGACCGACAGGGTGGGCACTGAAGCTTTCTTT.

This chain joins TRBV19 and TRBJ1-5; possibly TRBD1 for D (5 bases). The CDR3 runs to 13 residues. The germline V gene has CDR1 LNHDA and CDR2 SQIVND (reference sequence). Between the trimmed V and J ends, which lost 5 bases and 7 bases, there was a span of 12 bases. The CDR3 sequence: CASSVQRGQPQHF. The CDR3 nucleotides are TGTGCCAGTAGTGTACAGAGGGGCCAGCCCCAGCATTTT.

J is TRBJ1-5 and V is TRBV29-1; TRBD1 is a possible D gene (6 bases). The CDR3 spans 15 residues. The V gene's germline CDR1 is SQVTM and CDR2 ANQGSEA. Trimming removed 2 bases at V and 6 bases at J, with 17 bases between. CDR3 in amino acids: CSVEMGGAPGQPQHF. The CDR3 nucleotides are TGCAGCGTTGAAATGGGGGGGGCGCCGGGTCAGCCCCAGCATTTT. The full variable domain, rest sourced from reference TRBV29-1 and TRBJ1-5, is SAVISQKPSRDICQRGTSLTIQCQVDSQVTMMFWYRQQPGQSLTLIATANQGSEATYESGFVIDKFPISRPNLTFSTLTVSNMSPEDSSIYLCSVEMGGAPGQPQHFGDGTRLSIL.

This chain joins TRBV13 and TRBJ1-1; 8 bases are shared with TRBD1. CDR3 length: 15 amino acids. The V segment lost 5 bases and the J segment 5 bases; nucleotides outside the gene matches: 10. CDR1 and CDR2 (germline): PRHDT, FYEKMQ (reference sequence). The CDR3 region is CASSRTTGALTEAFF. Here the CDR3 DNA reads TGTGCCAGCAGCCGAACGACAGGGGCGCTTACTGAAGCTTTCTTT.

J is TRBJ2-6 and V is TRBV19; the D is unclear. There are 18 residues in the CDR3. Trimming removed 4 bases from V and 5 bases from J, with 21 bases in between. In germline, CDR1 is LNHDA, CDR2 SQIVND (reference sequence). The CDR3 spells CASSKGMTNQSRANVLTF. In nucleotides, the CDR3 is TGTGCCAGTAGTAAAGGTATGACAAATCAAAGTCGGGCCAACGTCCTGACTTTC.

The chain links TRBV5-1 to TRBJ2-1; 9 bases agree with TRBD2. In germline, CDR1 is SGHRS, CDR2 YFSETQ. V gave up 1 base and J gave up 6 bases; unmatched junction bases: 5. There are 15 residues in the CDR3. The CDR3, as DNA: TGCGCCAGCAGCTTGAGTTTAGCGGGGGCCAATGAGCAGTTCTTC. As protein: CASSLSLAGANEQFF.

V is TRBV14 and J is TRBJ2-4; D uncertain. With 5 bases removed from V and 3 bases from J, the gap between germline ends came to 5 bases. The CDR3 contains 12 residues. The germline V gene has CDR1 SGHDN and CDR2 FVKESK. The CDR3 region is CASSYGKNIQYF. In DNA form, the CDR3 reads TGTGCCAGCAGCTATGGCAAAAACATTCAGTACTTC. The full variable domain, rest sourced from reference TRBV14 and TRBJ2-4, is EAGVTQFPSHSVIEKGQTVTLRCDPISGHDNLYWYRRVMGKEIKFLLHFVKESKQDESGMPNNRFLAERTGGTYSTLKVQPAELEDSGVYFCASSYGKNIQYFGAGTRLSVL.

The rearrangement uses TRBV19 and TRBJ2-1, with 9 nucleotides matching TRBD1. Germline V CDR1 and CDR2: LNHDA, SQIVND (reference sequence). This CDR3 spans 13 amino acids. The V gene end was trimmed by 6 bases and the J gene end by 8 bases; junction bases not matched to a gene: 5. Here the CDR3 DNA reads TGTGCCAGTAGGGGACAGGGTTCCGATGAGCAGTTCTTC. Residues: CASRGQGSDEQFF. Supplemented by reference TRBV19 and TRBJ2-1, the full variable domain reads DGGITQSPKYLFRKEGQNVTLSCEQNLNHDAMYWYRQDPGQGLRLIYYSQIVNDFQKGDIAEGYSVSREKKESFPLTVTSAQKNPTAFYLCASRGQGSDEQFFGPGTRLTVL.

CDR3 nucleotides: TGTGCCAGCAGCCGACAGGGAAGCGTGGAGACCCAGTACTTC. This gives the protein CASSRQGSVETQYF. The chain has TRBV5-6 and TRBJ2-5; 7 bases align to TRBD1. J was trimmed by 5 bases and V by 4 bases; bases with no gene match: 8. CDR1 is SGHDT and CDR2 is YYEEEE in the germline V gene. The CDR3 runs to 14 residues.

This clone has only a few counts. The CDR3 here is CASSGHRDEQFF. The CDR3 DNA follows: TGTGCCAGCAGCGGACACAGGGATGAGCAGTTCTTC. J is TRBJ2-1 and V is TRBV5-4, with D maybe TRBD1 (6 bases). Germline CDR1 is SGHNT and CDR2 is YYREEE (reference sequence). Trimming took off 4 bases at V and 8 bases at J, with 10 bases between the two ends. The CDR3 runs to 12 residues.

The V call is TRBV25-1, the J call TRBJ1-3; possibly TRBD1 for D (5 bases). This CDR3 is 18 amino acids long. V lost 0 bases and J 3 bases, leaving 18 bases between the germline ends. Germline CDR1 MGHDK, CDR2 SYGVNS. The CDR3 spells CASSEYFRDPKGGNTIYF. The CDR3 coding sequence is TGTGCCAGCAGTGAATACTTTAGGGACCCCAAGGGTGGAAACACCATATATTTT.

About this clone: Other DNA variants within this sample encode the same CDR3. The chain carries TRBV5-4 and TRBJ1-6; D gene uncertain. Germline CDR1 SGHNT, CDR2 YYREEE (reference sequence). Deletions cut 0 bases from V and 8 bases from J, with 6 bases between. The CDR3 sequence is 13 residues long. The CDR3 region is CASSLDRYSPLHF. As DNA, the CDR3 is TGTGCCAGCAGCTTGGATAGATATTCACCCCTCCACTTT.

The gene calls are TRBV5-3 and TRBJ1-2; no definite D call. TRBV5-3 is flagged as an ORF with uncertain function. The CDR3 is 13 residues long. V was shortened by 1 base and J by 8 bases, with 12 bases between the two germline ends. CDR3 nucleotide sequence: TGTGCCAGAAGCTTGAGAGGGCCGATAGGCTACACCTTC. The encoded protein is CARSLRGPIGYTF.

The chain recombines TRBV5-1 with TRBJ1-2; 9 bases are shared with TRBD1. Trimming at V came to 0 bases and at J to 5 bases, leaving 8 bases not matched to a gene. This CDR3 comprises 16 residues. From germline, CDR1 is SGHRS and CDR2 YFSETQ. The CDR3 coding sequence is TGCGCCAGCAGCTTGGGGACAGGGGCTCTGAGGTATGGCTACACCTTC. Amino acid sequence: CASSLGTGALRYGYTF. The entire variable domain, with the rest obtained from reference TRBV5-1 and TRBJ1-2, is as follows: KAGVTQTPRYLIKTRGQQVTLSCSPISGHRSVSWYQQTPGQGLQFLFEYFSETQRNKGNFPGRFSGRQFSNSRSEMNVSTLELGDSALYLCASSLGTGALRYGYTFGSGTRLTVV.

The chain couples TRBV29-1 to TRBJ2-2; 8 bases agree with TRBD1. V was pared by 5 bases and J by 0 bases, with 8 bases of the junction left unmatched. The CDR3 covers 16 residues. Germline values: CDR1 SQVTM, CDR2 ANQGSEA. CDR3 nucleotides: TGCAGCGTTACCGGGGGACAGGATACGAACACCGGGGAGCTGTTTTTT. This translates into CSVTGGQDTNTGELFF.

The chain has TRBV19 and TRBJ1-5; no definite D call. Trimming cost V 7 bases and J 0 bases, with 13 bases left between them. The germline V gene has CDR1 LNHDA and CDR2 SQIVND (reference sequence). The CDR3 is made up of 15 amino acids. The CDR3 is CASTSLAPSNQPQHF. In DNA, the CDR3 is TGTGCCAGTACGAGCTTGGCCCCTAGCAATCAGCCCCAGCATTTT.

In its sample, this clone was seen once. The gene calls are TRBV27 and TRBJ1-5; D is perhaps TRBD1 (5 bases). The CDR3 length is 14 residues. V was cut by 2 bases and J by 7 bases, with 12 bases left in between. CDR1 is MNHEY and CDR2 is SMNVEV in the germline V gene (reference sequence). The CDR3 coding sequence is TGTGCCAGCAGTTTAGGGGGTAGAAAACAGCCCCAGCATTTT. It is translated as CASSLGGRKQPQHF.

This clone was seen a handful of times. This chain connects TRBV2 to TRBJ2-2, with D perhaps matching TRBD2 (5 bases). V was clipped by 2 bases and J by 5 bases, with 12 bases between them. The CDR3 has 15 residues. The germline gives CDR1 SNHLY, CDR2 FYNNEI. The CDR3 sequence: CASSEIVRRTGELFF. The CDR3 nucleotides are TGTGCCAGCAGTGAAATTGTGAGGAGGACCGGGGAGCTGTTTTTT.

The chain is built from TRBV25-1 and TRBJ2-1; 7 bases map to TRBD2. The germline V gene has CDR1 MGHDK and CDR2 SYGVNS. V lost 11 bases and J lost 7; bases outside the gene matches: 11. This CDR3 has 13 residues. The CDR3 bases are TGTGCCCCCCTGCGGGAGATCAGGAATGAGCAGTTCTTC. It is translated as CAPLREIRNEQFF.

This rearrangement joins TRBV4-1 to TRBJ2-1; a weak D match, TRBD2 (6 bases). V was pared by 0 bases and J by 6 bases, with 18 bases between. This CDR3 comprises 17 residues. CDR1 is MGHRA and CDR2 is YSYEKL in the germline V gene. Written as DNA, the CDR3 is TGCGCCAGCAGCCAAGATCGTGTGGGCGCCGGGGGCAATGAGCAGTTCTTC. Translated: CASSQDRVGAGGNEQFF.

V is TRBV11-2 and J is TRBJ2-4; D ambiguous. From germline, CDR1 is SGHAT and CDR2 FQNNGV. With 7 bases removed from V and 1 base from J, the gap between germline ends came to 26 bases. This CDR3 region has 19 residues. This CDR3 is CASTPFIRQREWAKNIQYF. CDR3 nucleotides: TGTGCCAGCACCCCCTTCATTCGCCAGCGTGAATGGGCCAAAAACATTCAGTACTTC.